The 17 T cell receptor beta chains given below trace back to one sample, sequenced in a study of blood T cell repertoires in COVID-19. Data came from immunoSEQ multiplex PCR; TCRdb stores just in-frame clones and leaves some out. The repertoire holds about 300,000 clones, under 90% seen once, with about 10% in the top ten. The material sequenced was PBMCs or T cells enriched from blood (not recorded which). Receptor source: a woman between 18 and 29 years old who had recovered from COVID-19.

J is TRBJ1-4 and V is TRBV9; 7 positions match TRBD1. The J segment lost 5 bases and the V segment lost 5 bases, leaving 9 bases of the junction unmatched. The CDR3 loop spans 15 amino acids. CDR1 and CDR2 (germline): SGDLS, YYNGEE. The CDR3 sequence is CASSRWDSQNEKLFF. The CDR3 region has the DNA TGTGCCAGCAGTCGATGGGACAGCCAGAATGAAAAACTGTTTTTT. The full variable domain, its missing parts supplied by reference TRBV9 and TRBJ1-4, is DSGVTQTPKHLITATGQRVTLRCSPRSGDLSVYWYQQSLDQGLQFLIQYYNGEERAKGNILERFSAQQFPDLHSELNLSSLELGDSALYFCASSRWDSQNEKLFFGSGTQLSVL.

The chain carries TRBV5-4 and TRBJ1-2, with TRBD1 identical over 7 bases. J was trimmed by 0 bases and V by 3 bases; bases with no gene match: 8. The CDR3 is 16 amino acids. CDR1 and CDR2 (germline): SGHNT, YYREEE (reference sequence). This chain's CDR3 is CASSSRQGEANYGYTF. CDR3 DNA sequence: TGTGCCAGCAGCTCAAGACAGGGCGAAGCTAACTATGGCTACACCTTC. The full variable domain, completed using reference TRBV5-4 and TRBJ1-2, is ETGVTQSPTHLIKTRGQQVTLRCSSQSGHNTVSWYQQALGQGPQFIFQYYREEENGRGNFPPRFSGLQFPNYSSELNVNALELDDSALYLCASSSRQGEANYGYTFGSGTRLTVV.

The gene calls are TRBV7-2 and TRBJ1-3; TRBD1 agrees at 8 bases. Trimming cost V 5 bases and J 5 bases; bases outside gene matches: 5. Germline lookup yields CDR1 SGHTA and CDR2 FQGNSA. The CDR3 sequence is 14 residues long. The CDR3 is CASSLDRGRNTIYF. For the CDR3, the DNA is TGTGCCAGCAGCCTAGACAGGGGAAGAAACACCATATATTTT.

The chain links TRBV28 to TRBJ1-2, with a possible D match to TRBD1 (5 bases). Trimming shortened V by 5 bases and J by 4 bases, and 20 bases separated the two germline ends. Germline CDR1 is MDHEN and CDR2 is SYDVKM. The CDR3 has 16 amino acids. CDR3 DNA sequence: TGTGCCAGCAGTCTGGGGCGAGACTTCCTGCGCTATGGCTACACCTTC. It codes for CASSLGRDFLRYGYTF.

This rearrangement joins TRBV29-1 to TRBJ1-4; 9 bases agree with TRBD1. CDR3 length: 16 residues. The V gene end was trimmed by 8 bases and the J gene end by 7 bases; junction bases not matched to a gene: 17. Germline V gene lookup returns CDR1 SQVTM and CDR2 ANQGSEA. The CDR3, as DNA: TGCAGCCCCCCCGACAGGGACAGGGAGTTTGGTGAAAAACTGTTTTTT. Translated: CSPPDRDREFGEKLFF.

On this clone: A much larger clone is a single base away; this may be a read error. The rearrangement uses TRBV4-1 and TRBJ2-3; the D gene is possibly TRBD2 (5 bases). Germline V gives CDR1 MGHRA, CDR2 YSYEKL. There are 14 residues in the CDR3. The V end was cut by 2 bases, the J end by 0 bases, with 6 bases between. CDR3 protein: CASSQSGSTDTQYF. The DNA of the CDR3 is TGCGCCAGCAGCCAAAGCGGTAGCACAGATACGCAGTATTTT.

The table lists this clone with a count of one. V usage is TRBV2 and J usage is TRBJ1-1; D may be TRBD1 (5 bases). The germline V gene encodes CDR1 SNHLY and CDR2 FYNNEI. V was cut by 7 bases and J by 1 base, with 16 bases left in between. The CDR3 runs 15 residues. CDR3 DNA sequence: TGTGCCAGCAATGGGCAGGGCGGTAGGAACACTGAAGCTTTCTTT. Translated: CASNGQGGRNTEAFF.

The rearrangement uses TRBV6-5 and TRBJ1-2; TRBD1 agrees at 10 bases. CDR1 and CDR2 (germline): MNHEY, SVGAGI. J lost 6 bases, V lost 7 bases, and 5 bases had no gene match. There are 13 residues in the CDR3. This CDR3 is CASTRDRGNGYTF. In nucleotides, the CDR3 is TGTGCCAGCACCCGGGACAGGGGCAATGGCTACACCTTC.

Here the CDR3 reads CAWSPRGGNSPLHF. The CDR3 nucleotides are TGTGCCTGGAGTCCCCGTGGGGGGAATTCACCCCTCCACTTT. The chain combines TRBV30 with TRBJ1-6; a weak D match, TRBD1 (5 bases). Trimming removed 2 bases at V and 7 bases at J, with 12 bases between. This CDR3 has 14 residues. Germline CDR1 reads GTSNPN; CDR2 reads SVGIG (reference sequence).

The chain combines TRBV2 with TRBJ2-7; 10 bases align to TRBD1. The V gene end was trimmed by 7 bases and the J gene end by 5 bases; junction bases not matched to a gene: 2. There are 12 residues in the CDR3. Per the germline V gene, CDR1 is SNHLY and CDR2 is FYNNEI. Written as DNA, the CDR3 is TGTGCCAGCACCGGGACAGGGGACGAGCAGTACTTC. Protein product: CASTGTGDEQYF.

The chain employs TRBV4-2 and TRBJ2-3, with D tentatively TRBD2 (5 bases). Germline V gene sequence: CDR1 LGHNA, CDR2 YNFKEQ. The CDR3 loop spans 17 amino acids. Between the trimmed V and J ends, which lost 2 bases and 4 bases, there was a span of 19 bases. The CDR3 sequence is CASSQSPPPSTADTQYF. DNA for the CDR3: TGTGCCAGCAGCCAAAGCCCTCCTCCTAGCACCGCAGATACGCAGTATTTT.

The chain employs TRBV20-1 and TRBJ1-2; 7 positions match TRBD1. This CDR3 is 14 amino acids long. Germline V gene sequence: CDR1 DFQATT, CDR2 SNEGSKA (reference sequence). The J segment lost 8 bases and the V segment lost 3 bases, leaving 12 bases of the junction unmatched. DNA of the CDR3: TGCAGTGCTAGTCTCGAGGGGGCTGGTCGGGGCTACACCTTC. Its protein is CSASLEGAGRGYTF.

CDR3 protein: CASSQATSGPTYEQYF. In nucleotides, the CDR3 is TGTGCCAGCAGCCAAGCTACTAGCGGGCCTACCTACGAGCAGTACTTC. The gene calls are TRBV4-2 and TRBJ2-7; 9 bases match TRBD2. This CDR3 comprises 16 residues. With V trimmed by 1 base and J by 2 bases, 6 bases remained unmatched. CDR1 is LGHNA, CDR2 YNFKEQ, per germline.

CDR3 DNA sequence: TGTGCCAGCAGGGCCGGGACAGGGAATTCACCCCTCCACTTT. Protein: CASRAGTGNSPLHF. The chain is built from TRBV6-5 and TRBJ1-6; 9 bases map to TRBD1. With 6 bases clipped from V and 7 bases from J, the junction kept 4 bases outside the gene matches. Germline V gene lookup returns CDR1 MNHEY and CDR2 SVGAGI. The CDR3 consists of 14 residues.

This chain joins TRBV7-3 and TRBJ2-3; TRBD2 is a possible D gene (7 bases). Between the trimmed V and J ends, which lost 5 bases and 6 bases, there was a span of 15 bases. CDR1 is SGHTA, CDR2 FQGTGA, per germline. The CDR3 totals 14 residues. Here the CDR3 reads CASSRGGLTDTQYF. Here the CDR3 DNA reads TGTGCCAGCAGCAGGGGGGGCCTTACCGATACGCAGTATTTT. Full variable domain (outside the CDR3, taken from reference TRBV7-3 and TRBJ2-3): GAGVSQTPSNKVTEKGKYVELRCDPISGHTALYWYRQSLGQGPEFLIYFQGTGAADDSGLPNDRFFAVRPEGSVSTLKIQRTERGDSAVYLCASSRGGLTDTQYFGPGTRLTVL.

This chain links TRBV7-8 with TRBJ2-1; the D gene is possibly TRBD2 (6 bases). The V gene's germline CDR1 is SGHVS and CDR2 FQNEAQ. The length of the CDR3 is 17 residues. V was trimmed by 2 bases and J by 0 bases, leaving 14 bases between them. The CDR3, as DNA: TGTGCCAGCAGCTTAACTGGGGGGAGAAGCTCCTACAATGAGCAGTTCTTC. It translates to CASSLTGGRSSYNEQFF.

This chain uses TRBV28 with TRBJ2-3; 8 bases fit TRBD2. The CDR3 sequence is 16 residues long. Germline loops: CDR1 MDHEN, CDR2 SYDVKM. The V and J ends lost 5 bases and 2 bases, in that order; junction bases with no gene match: 9. The CDR3 loop reads CASSPFGSGNTDTQYF. As DNA, the CDR3 is TGTGCCAGCAGTCCTTTTGGTAGCGGGAACACAGATACGCAGTATTTT.